This is a list of T cell receptor beta chains from one sample in a study of T-cell reconstitution after alpha-beta-depleted transplantation in children. From the PCR reads, TCRdb called clonotypes with MiXCR, one entry per CDR3 protein. Among approximately 400,000 distinct CDR3 sequences, roughly 11% were seen once, and the ten largest hold roughly 6%. Sample: PBMCs from the stem cell graft donor, taken from the stem cell graft. These receptors were collected from a human donor who donated a stem cell graft to a child with acute myeloid leukemia. Each CDR3 is given without its conserved first and last residue.

TRBV7-8	TRBJ2-6	ASSLDPQGPGANVLT
TRBV20-1	TRBJ2-7	SARDPQARQY
TRBV7-3	TRBJ2-1	ASSLRPSGSYNEQF
TRBV19	TRBJ1-1	ASSIGEGMNTEAF
TRBV20-1	TRBJ2-4	SARGQGGGDIQY
TRBV4-1	TRBJ1-6	ASSKDVSGQGSSYNSPLH
TRBV29-1	TRBJ2-3	SVLRLAGPERDTQY
TRBV27	TRBJ1-4	ASSRSGGFEKLF
TRBV28	TRBJ2-2	ASRVGQGTAGELF
TRBV6-4	TRBJ2-2	ASSEKSHRDTGELF
TRBV7-8	TRBJ2-3	ASSFRGTMGDTQY
TRBV5-5	TRBJ1-1	ASSFSPRTDYKRAEAF
TRBV30	TRBJ1-2	AWSVHSGYT
TRBV16	TRBJ1-4	ASSQLSEKLF
TRBV7-9	TRBJ2-1	ASRPLEVYNEQF